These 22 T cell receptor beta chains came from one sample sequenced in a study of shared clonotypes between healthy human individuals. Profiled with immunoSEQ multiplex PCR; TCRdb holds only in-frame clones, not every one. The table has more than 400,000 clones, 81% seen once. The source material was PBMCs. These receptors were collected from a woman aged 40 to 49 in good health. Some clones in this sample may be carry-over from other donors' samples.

CDR3 loop: CASSVASLGGYTF. The CDR3 DNA sequence: TGTGCCAGCAGCGTAGCTTCCCTAGGTGGCTACACCTTC. The rearrangement links TRBV9 to TRBJ1-2; no firm D call. This CDR3 comprises 13 residues. Germline lookup yields CDR1 SGDLS and CDR2 YYNGEE. V lost 0 bases to trimming and J lost 7 bases, with 10 bases between them.

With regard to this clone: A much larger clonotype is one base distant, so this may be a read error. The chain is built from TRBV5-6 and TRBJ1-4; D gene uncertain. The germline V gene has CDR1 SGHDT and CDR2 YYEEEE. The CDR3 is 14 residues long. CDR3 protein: CASSLEHHNEKLLF. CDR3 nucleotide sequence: TGTGCCAGCAGCTTGGAACACCATAATGAAAAACTGCTTTTT. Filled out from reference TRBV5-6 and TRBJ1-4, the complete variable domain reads DAGVTQSPTHLIKTRGQQVTLRCSPKSGHDTVSWYQQALGQGPQFIFQYYEEEERQRGNFPDRFSGHQFPNYSSELNVNALLLGDSALYLCASSLEHHNEKLLFGSGTQLSVL.

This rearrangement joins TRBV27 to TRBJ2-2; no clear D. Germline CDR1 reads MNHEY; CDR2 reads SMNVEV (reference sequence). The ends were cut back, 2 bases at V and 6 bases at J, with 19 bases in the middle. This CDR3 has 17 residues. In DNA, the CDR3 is TGTGCCAGCAGTTTAAGACCCGCGTGTGCTGGGGCCGGGGAGCTGTTTTTT. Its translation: CASSLRPACAGAGELFF.

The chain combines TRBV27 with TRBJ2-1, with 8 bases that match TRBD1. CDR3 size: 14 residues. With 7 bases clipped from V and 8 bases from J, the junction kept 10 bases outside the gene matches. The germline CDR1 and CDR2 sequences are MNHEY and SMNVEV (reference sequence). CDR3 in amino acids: CASNEWTGFDEQFF. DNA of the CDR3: TGTGCCAGCAACGAATGGACAGGGTTCGATGAGCAGTTCTTC.

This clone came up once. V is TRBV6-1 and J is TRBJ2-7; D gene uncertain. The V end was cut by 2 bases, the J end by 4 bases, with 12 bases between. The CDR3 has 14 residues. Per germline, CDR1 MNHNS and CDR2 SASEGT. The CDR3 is CASSEHPMEYEQYF. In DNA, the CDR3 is TGTGCCAGCAGTGAACACCCCATGGAGTACGAGCAGTACTTC.

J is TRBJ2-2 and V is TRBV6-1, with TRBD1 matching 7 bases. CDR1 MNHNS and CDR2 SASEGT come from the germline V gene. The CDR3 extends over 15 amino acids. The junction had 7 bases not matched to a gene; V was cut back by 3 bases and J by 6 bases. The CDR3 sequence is CASSENTGVAGELFF. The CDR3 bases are TGTGCCAGCAGTGAGAACACAGGGGTCGCCGGGGAGCTGTTTTTT.

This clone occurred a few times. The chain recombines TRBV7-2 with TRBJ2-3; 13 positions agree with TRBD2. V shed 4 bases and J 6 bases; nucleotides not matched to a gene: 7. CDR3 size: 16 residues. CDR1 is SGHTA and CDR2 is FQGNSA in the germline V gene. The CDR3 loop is CASSSLAGGPSDTQYF. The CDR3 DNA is TGTGCCAGCAGCTCACTAGCGGGAGGGCCCTCTGATACGCAGTATTTT.

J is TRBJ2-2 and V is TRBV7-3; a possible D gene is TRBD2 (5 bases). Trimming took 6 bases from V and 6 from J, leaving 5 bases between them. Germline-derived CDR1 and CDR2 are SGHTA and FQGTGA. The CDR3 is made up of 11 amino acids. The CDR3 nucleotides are TGTGCCAGCAGAGCGGCCGGGGAGCTGTTTTTT. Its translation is CASRAAGELFF.

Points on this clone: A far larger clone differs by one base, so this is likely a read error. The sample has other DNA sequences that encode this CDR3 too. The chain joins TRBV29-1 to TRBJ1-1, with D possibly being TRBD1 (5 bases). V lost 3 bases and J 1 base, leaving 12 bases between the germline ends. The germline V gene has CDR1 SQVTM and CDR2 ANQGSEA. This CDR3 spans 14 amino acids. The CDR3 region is CSVERGSPNTEAFF. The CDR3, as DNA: TGCAGCGTTGAGAGGGGCAGCCCGAACACTGAAGCTTTCTTT.

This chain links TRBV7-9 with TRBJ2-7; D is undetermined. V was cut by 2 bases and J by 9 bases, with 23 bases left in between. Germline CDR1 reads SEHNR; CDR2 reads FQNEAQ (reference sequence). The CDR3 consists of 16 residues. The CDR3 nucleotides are TGTGCCAGCAGCTTACTTTCTGGGGTGGTCCTATCGGGGCAGTACTTC. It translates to CASSLLSGVVLSGQYF. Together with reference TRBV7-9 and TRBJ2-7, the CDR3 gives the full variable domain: DTGVSQNPRHKITKRGQNVTFRCDPISEHNRLYWYRQTLGQGPEFLTYFQNEAQLEKSRLLSDRFSAERPKGSFSTLEIQRTEQGDSAMYLCASSLLSGVVLSGQYFGPGTRLTVT.

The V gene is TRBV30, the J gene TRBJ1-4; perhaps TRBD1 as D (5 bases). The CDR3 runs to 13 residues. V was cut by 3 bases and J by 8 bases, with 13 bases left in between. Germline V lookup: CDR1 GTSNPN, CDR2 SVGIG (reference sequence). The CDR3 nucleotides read TGTGCCTGGAGACGGGGACTTAGGGAAAAACTGTTTTTT. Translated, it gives CAWRRGLREKLFF.

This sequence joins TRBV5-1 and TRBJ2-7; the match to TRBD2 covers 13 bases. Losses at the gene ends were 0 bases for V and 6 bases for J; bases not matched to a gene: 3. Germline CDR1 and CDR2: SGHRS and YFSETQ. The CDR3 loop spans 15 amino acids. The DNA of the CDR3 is TGCGCCAGCAGCTTGGCGGGACTAGCGGGAAGCGAGCAGTACTTC. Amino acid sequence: CASSLAGLAGSEQYF.

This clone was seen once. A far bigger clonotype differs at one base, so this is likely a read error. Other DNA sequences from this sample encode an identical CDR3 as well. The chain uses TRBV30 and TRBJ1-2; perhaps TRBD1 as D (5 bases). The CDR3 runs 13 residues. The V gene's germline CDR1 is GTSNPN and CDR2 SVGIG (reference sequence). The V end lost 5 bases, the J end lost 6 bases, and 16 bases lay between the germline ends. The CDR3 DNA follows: TGTGCCTGGTCCACCGGGGCACGGAATGGCTACACCTTC. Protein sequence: CAWSTGARNGYTF.

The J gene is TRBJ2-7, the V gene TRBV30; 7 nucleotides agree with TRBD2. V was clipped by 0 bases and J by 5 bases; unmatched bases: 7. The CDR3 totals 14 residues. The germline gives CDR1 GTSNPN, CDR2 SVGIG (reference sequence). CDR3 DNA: TGTGCCTGGAGTGTGGGGGGAACTAGCGACGAGCAGTACTTC. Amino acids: CAWSVGGTSDEQYF. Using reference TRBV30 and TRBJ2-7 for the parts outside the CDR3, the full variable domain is SQTIHQWPATLVQPVGSPLSLECTVEGTSNPNLYWYRQAAGRGLQLLFYSVGIGQISSEVPQNLSASRPQDRQFILSSKKLLLSDSGFYLCAWSVGGTSDEQYFGPGTRLTVT.

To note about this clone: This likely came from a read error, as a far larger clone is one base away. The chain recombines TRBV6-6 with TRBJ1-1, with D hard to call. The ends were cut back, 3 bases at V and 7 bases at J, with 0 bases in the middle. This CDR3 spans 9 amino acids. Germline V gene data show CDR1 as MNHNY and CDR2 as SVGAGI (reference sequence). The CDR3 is CASSYEAFF. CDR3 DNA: TGTGCCAGCAGTTATGAAGCTTTCTTT.

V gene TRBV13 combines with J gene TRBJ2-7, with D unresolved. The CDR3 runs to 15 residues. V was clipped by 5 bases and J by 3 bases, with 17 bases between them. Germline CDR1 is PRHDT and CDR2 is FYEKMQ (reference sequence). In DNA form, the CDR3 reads TGTGCCAGCAGCGGAGCAGGCCTTGGGTTCTACGAGCAGTACTTC. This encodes CASSGAGLGFYEQYF.

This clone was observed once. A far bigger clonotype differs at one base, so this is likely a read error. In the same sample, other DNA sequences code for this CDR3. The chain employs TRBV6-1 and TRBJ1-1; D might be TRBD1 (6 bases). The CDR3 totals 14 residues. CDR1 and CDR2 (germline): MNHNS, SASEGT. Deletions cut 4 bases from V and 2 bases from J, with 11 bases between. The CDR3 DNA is TGTGCCAGCAGTGGAGCACAGGGTAACACTGAAGCTTTCTTT. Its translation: CASSGAQGNTEAFF.

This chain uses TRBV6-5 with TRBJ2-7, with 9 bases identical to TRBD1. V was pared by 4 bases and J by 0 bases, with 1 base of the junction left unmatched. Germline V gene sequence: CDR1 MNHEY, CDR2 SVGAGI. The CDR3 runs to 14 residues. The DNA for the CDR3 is TGTGCCAGCAGTTGGGGACAGGGCTCCTACGAGCAGTACTTC. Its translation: CASSWGQGSYEQYF.

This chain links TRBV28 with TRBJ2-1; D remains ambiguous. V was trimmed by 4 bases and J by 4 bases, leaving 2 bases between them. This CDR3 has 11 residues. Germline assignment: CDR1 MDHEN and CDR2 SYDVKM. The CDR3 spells CASSYYNEQFF. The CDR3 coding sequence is TGTGCCAGCAGTTATTACAATGAGCAGTTCTTC.

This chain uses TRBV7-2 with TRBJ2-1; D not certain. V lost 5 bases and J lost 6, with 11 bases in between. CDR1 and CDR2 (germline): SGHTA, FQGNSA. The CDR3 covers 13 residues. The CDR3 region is CASSPQNPNEQFF. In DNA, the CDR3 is TGTGCCAGCAGCCCCCAGAACCCCAATGAGCAGTTCTTC.

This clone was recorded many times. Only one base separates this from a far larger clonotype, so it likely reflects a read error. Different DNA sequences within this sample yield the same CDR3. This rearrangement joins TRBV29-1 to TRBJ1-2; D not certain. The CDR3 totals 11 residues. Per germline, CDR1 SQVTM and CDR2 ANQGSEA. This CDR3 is CSESSNYGYTF. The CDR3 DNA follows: TGTAGCGAGTCCTCAAACTATGGCTACACCTTC. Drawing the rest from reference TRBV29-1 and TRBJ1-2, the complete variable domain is SAVISQKPSRDICQRGTSLTIQCQVDSQVTMMFWYRQQPGQSLTLIATANQGSEATYESGFVIDKFPISRPNLTFSTLTVSNMSPEDSSIYLCSESSNYGYTFGSGTRLTVV.

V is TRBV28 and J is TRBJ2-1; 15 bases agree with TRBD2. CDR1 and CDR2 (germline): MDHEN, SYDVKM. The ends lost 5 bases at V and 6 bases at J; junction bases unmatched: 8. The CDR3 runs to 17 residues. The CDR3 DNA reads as TGTGCCAGCAGTCCGTGGACTAGCGGGAGGGGTCCCAATGAGCAGTTCTTC. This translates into CASSPWTSGRGPNEQFF.